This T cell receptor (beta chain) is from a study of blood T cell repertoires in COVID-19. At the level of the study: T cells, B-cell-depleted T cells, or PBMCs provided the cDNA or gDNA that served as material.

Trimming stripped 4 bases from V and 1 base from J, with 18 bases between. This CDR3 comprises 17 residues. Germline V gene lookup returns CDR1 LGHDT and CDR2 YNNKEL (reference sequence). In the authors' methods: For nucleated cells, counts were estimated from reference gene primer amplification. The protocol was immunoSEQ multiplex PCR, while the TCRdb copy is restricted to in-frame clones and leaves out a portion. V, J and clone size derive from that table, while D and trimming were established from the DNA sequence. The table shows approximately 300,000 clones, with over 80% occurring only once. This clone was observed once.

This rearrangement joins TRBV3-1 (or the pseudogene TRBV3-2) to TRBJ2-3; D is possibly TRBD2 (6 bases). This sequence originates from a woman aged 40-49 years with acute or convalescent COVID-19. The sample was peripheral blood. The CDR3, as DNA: TGTGCCAGCAGCCTTAACGGTGGAGGGGCACGCACAGATACGCAGTATTTT. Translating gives CASSLNGGGARTDTQYF.